This T cell receptor beta chain was identified in a study of cytomegalovirus exposure and HLA in healthy donors. Study results and caveats: The productive fraction for most TCR beta V segments was about 90% or about 30% in an earlier analysis. There were some V segments, including TRBV6-2 and TRBV6-3, excluded as indistinguishable. An analysis was carried out at a later point. It showed that HLA-associated TCR beta chains were more clonally expanded than equally common non-associated chains.

The CDR3 runs to 13 residues. Germline V gene sequence: CDR1 GTSNPN, CDR2 SVGIG (reference sequence). The germline V and J ends were trimmed by 5 bases and 5 bases, with 13 bases remaining between them. Use of 60 Vbeta and 13 Jbeta primers characterized the PCR. Libraries were prepared by immunoSEQ multiplex PCR; TCRdb keeps only in-frame clonotypes and omits some of them. The repertoire holds 200,000 to 300,000 clones, with 78% as singletons. As for this clone: Its antigen is not known.

The TCR originated in a boy between 10 and 17 years old in good health and CMV-seronegative. The material sequenced was PBMCs. The chain employs TRBV30 and TRBJ2-1; no reliable D call. As DNA, the CDR3 is TGTGCCTGGTGCTCCTTCCGAGACAATGAGCAGTTCTTC. It translates to CAWCSFRDNEQFF.